This T cell receptor (beta chain) was documented in a study of cytomegalovirus exposure and HLA in healthy donors. General study points: Fewer N-insertions (relative to the approximately 700-donor mean) were reportedly seen in an Asian-associated ancestry cluster in a later analysis.

The CDR3 consists of 17 residues. From germline, CDR1 is LNHDA and CDR2 SQIVND (reference sequence). Unmatched junction bases numbered 10, after V lost 7 bases and J lost 1 base. Primers for the PCR totalled 60 Vbeta and 13 Jbeta. Method: immunoSEQ multiplex PCR; TCRdb's copy keeps in-frame clones and lacks some. The top ten hold about 5.9% of the sample, which has approximately 90,000 clones, under 80% seen once. For this clone: Its antigen is as yet unknown.

The chain joins TRBV19 to TRBJ1-6; 7 nucleotides align to TRBD1. The source is a woman between 25 and 40 years old in good health and CMV-seronegative. The specimen was PBMCs. The CDR3 DNA follows: TGTGCCAGTAAGCAACCCAACAGGGGTTCCTATAATTCACCCCTCCACTTT. Residues: CASKQPNRGSYNSPLHF.